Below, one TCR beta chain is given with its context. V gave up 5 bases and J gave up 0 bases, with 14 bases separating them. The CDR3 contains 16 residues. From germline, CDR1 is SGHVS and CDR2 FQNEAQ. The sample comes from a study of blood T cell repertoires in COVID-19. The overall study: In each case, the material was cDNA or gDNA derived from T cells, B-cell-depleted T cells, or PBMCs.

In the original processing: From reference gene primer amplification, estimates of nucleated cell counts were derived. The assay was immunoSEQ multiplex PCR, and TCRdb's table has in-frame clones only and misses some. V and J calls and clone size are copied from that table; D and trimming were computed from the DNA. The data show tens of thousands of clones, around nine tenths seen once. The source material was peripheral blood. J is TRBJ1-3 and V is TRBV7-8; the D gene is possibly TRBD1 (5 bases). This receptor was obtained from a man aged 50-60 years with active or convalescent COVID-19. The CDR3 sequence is CASSPPAGISGNTIYF. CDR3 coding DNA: TGTGCCAGCAGCCCACCCGCAGGGATCTCTGGAAACACCATATATTTT.